The next 18 T cell receptor beta chains were all read from a single sample in a study of Graves' ophthalmopathy and Graves' hyperthyroidism. As the template, RNA transcripts were used to amplify TCR beta CDR3 regions. HTBI primers primed a first-round RT-PCR, and a second-round multiplex PCR followed. TCRdb analysed the multiplex PCR reads with MiXCR anew, one entry per CDR3 protein. This table holds about 640,000 distinct CDR3 sequences, about 40% found once. Sequenced sample: peripheral blood. The receptors come from an adult man with Graves' ophthalmopathy.

This clonotype occurred once. The chain has TRBV10-3 and TRBJ2-6; TRBD2 matches 7 bases. The CDR3 is 16 amino acids. Germline V gene lookup returns CDR1 ENHRY and CDR2 SYGVKD. V lost 10 bases, J lost 0 bases, and 9 bases stayed unmatched. CDR3 residues: CASSPGRGSGANVLTF. CDR3 in DNA: TGTGCCAGCAGCCCAGGGAGGGGCTCTGGGGCCAACGTCCTGACTTTC.

The rearrangement links TRBV5-1 to TRBJ2-5, with 8 bases matching TRBD1. The length of the CDR3 is 15 residues. The germline V gene encodes CDR1 SGHRS and CDR2 YFSETQ. V trimming: 2 bases; J trimming: 4 bases; junction bases outside the gene matches: 7. In DNA form, the CDR3 reads TGCGCCAGCAGCTTCCAACAGGGGGTCGGAGAGACCCAGTACTTC. It translates to CASSFQQGVGETQYF.

On this clonotype itself: A clone one base away is much larger, so this may be a read error. J is TRBJ2-7 and V is TRBV10-3; D possibly corresponds to TRBD2 (5 bases). Germline lookup yields CDR1 ENHRY and CDR2 SYGVKD. V was pared by 8 bases and J by 4 bases, with 12 bases between. The CDR3 is made up of 12 amino acids. CDR3 nucleotides: TGTGCCATCGAGGGTGAGAGGTACGAGCAGTACTTC. Translated: CAIEGERYEQYF.

The chain joins TRBV25-1 to TRBJ1-5, with D perhaps matching TRBD1 (5 bases). Germline loops: CDR1 MGHDK, CDR2 SYGVNS. V was cut by 1 base and J by 7 bases, with 14 bases left in between. This CDR3 has 15 residues. CDR3 sequence (DNA): TGTGCCAGCAGTGAATTAGGACACCAGCAGCAGCCCCAGCATTTT. This translates into CASSELGHQQQPQHF.

This clonotype was observed at least ten times. V usage is TRBV7-8 and J usage is TRBJ1-5; TRBD1 is a possible D gene (5 bases). This CDR3 spans 14 amino acids. The ends were cut back, 1 base at V and 5 bases at J, with 9 bases in the middle. Germline assignment: CDR1 SGHVS and CDR2 FQNEAQ. CDR3 sequence: CASSLGRADQPQHF. The CDR3 DNA reads as TGTGCCAGCAGCTTAGGCAGGGCGGATCAGCCCCAGCATTTT.

On this clonotype itself: Being one base from a much bigger clone, this may be a read error. The rearrangement uses TRBV12-3 or TRBV12-4 and TRBJ2-5; TRBD1 agrees at 8 bases. Trimming took 3 bases from V and 13 from J; bases not matched to a gene: 16. The CDR3 is 15 residues long. The CDR3 loop is CASSFGDRRTGIWYF. The DNA of the CDR3 is TGTGCCAGCAGTTTCGGGGACAGGCGCACGGGGATTTGGTACTTC.

Regarding this clonotype: A much larger clone lies one base from this, so it may be a read error. This sequence joins TRBV9 and TRBJ2-5; 13 bases map to TRBD2. J lost 3 bases, V lost 7 bases, and 21 bases had no gene match. This CDR3 spans 20 amino acids. Germline loops: CDR1 SGDLS, CDR2 YYNGEE. The chain's CDR3 is CASGPSSAHGLAGEKETQYF. In DNA, the CDR3 is TGTGCCAGCGGCCCCTCTTCCGCCCACGGACTAGCGGGGGAGAAAGAGACCCAGTACTTC.

The chain uses TRBV5-6 and TRBJ2-2; tentatively, D is TRBD2 (6 bases). The CDR3 spans 14 residues. The V end was cut by 5 bases, the J end by 3 bases, with 11 bases between. Germline CDR1 and CDR2: SGHDT and YYEEEE. In DNA form, the CDR3 reads TGTGCCAGCAGTGGGGACTCCTACACCGGGGAGCTGTTTTTT. This sequence encodes CASSGDSYTGELFF.

This clonotype is a singleton in its sample. This chain links TRBV5-6 with TRBJ2-7, with D possibly TRBD1 on 5 matching bases. The CDR3 consists of 14 residues. V lost 0 bases to trimming and J lost 3 bases, with 10 bases between them. In germline, CDR1 is SGHDT, CDR2 YYEEEE. CDR3 loop: CASSLGSGLYEQYF. CDR3 sequence (DNA): TGTGCCAGCAGCTTGGGGTCAGGGCTCTACGAGCAGTACTTC.

This clonotype was detected many times. The gene calls are TRBV20-1 and TRBJ2-7, with 8 positions matching TRBD2. V lost 4 bases, J lost 6 bases, and 11 bases stayed unmatched. The germline CDR1 and CDR2 sequences are DFQATT and SNEGSKA (reference sequence). The CDR3 totals 14 residues. Here the CDR3 reads CSANPRGGVGEQYF. Written as DNA, the CDR3 is TGCAGTGCTAACCCCCGGGGGGGCGTGGGCGAGCAGTACTTC.

The genes are TRBV7-9 and TRBJ1-3; D not resolved. This CDR3 spans 15 amino acids. Germline V gene sequence: CDR1 SEHNR, CDR2 FQNEAQ (reference sequence). Trimming pared 5 bases from V and 6 bases from J, leaving 17 bases between. The CDR3 loop is CASSKRAGIANTIYF. The DNA for the CDR3 is TGTGCCAGCAGCAAAAGGGCGGGGATAGCAAACACCATATATTTT.

In its sample, this clonotype was seen many times. The chain links TRBV7-8 to TRBJ1-5; a possible D gene is TRBD1 (5 bases). The CDR3 has 14 residues. Trimming pared 3 bases from V and 6 bases from J, leaving 12 bases between. CDR1 is SGHVS, CDR2 FQNEAQ, per germline. The chain's CDR3 is CASSFRVGRQPQHF. CDR3 in DNA: TGTGCCAGCAGCTTCAGGGTTGGTCGTCAGCCCCAGCATTTT.

The rearrangement links TRBV19 to TRBJ1-2, with D possibly matching TRBD1 (6 bases). The germline gives CDR1 LNHDA, CDR2 SQIVND (reference sequence). This CDR3 spans 14 amino acids. V lost 3 bases, J lost 7 bases, and 15 bases lay in between. CDR3 protein: CASSMTGGGRGYTF. Here the CDR3 DNA reads TGTGCCAGTAGTATGACGGGGGGCGGTCGTGGCTACACCTTC.

This clonotype was counted many times. Relative to the germline gene, one junction end is altered; a read error may explain this. The chain has TRBV4-2 and TRBJ2-6, with D unclear. CDR3 length: 8 amino acids. CDR1 and CDR2 (germline): LGHNA, YNFKEQ. CDR3 region: CASSDTAF. In DNA, the CDR3 is TGTGCCAGCAGCGACACAGCTTTC.

This clonotype was detected a few times. Its ends do not fully match the called genes, so a read error is possible. The CDR3 loop is CASSQESGNEQYF. The CDR3 region has the DNA TGCGCCAGCAGCCAAGAATCCGGGAACGAGCAGTACTTC. The chain links TRBV7-2 to TRBJ2-7, with D maybe TRBD2 (5 bases). CDR1 SGHTA and CDR2 FQGNSA come from the germline V gene. This CDR3 region has 13 residues.

This clonotype was detected ten times or more. CDR3 bases: TGTGCCATCAGTGAGTCGGGGACAGTTAACACCGGGGAGCTGTTTTTT. Translating it yields CAISESGTVNTGELFF. The V call is TRBV10-3, the J call TRBJ2-2; 7 bases fit TRBD1. Germline V gene lookup returns CDR1 ENHRY and CDR2 SYGVKD. CDR3 length: 16 residues. Germline trimming cut 0 bases from V and 2 bases from J; bases unmatched to any gene: 3.

The gene calls are TRBV18 and TRBJ2-5; 7 bases align to TRBD1. J lost 2 bases, V lost 2 bases, and 14 bases had no gene match. The CDR3 is made up of 18 amino acids. From germline, CDR1 is KGHSH and CDR2 LQKENI. The CDR3 nucleotides read TGTGCCAGCTCACCAAGAACGTTTATCAGGACAGGACAAGAGACCCAGTACTTC. Translated: CASSPRTFIRTGQETQYF. Variable domain in full (rest from reference TRBV18 and TRBJ2-5): NAGVMQNPRHLVRRRGQEARLRCSPMKGHSHVYWYRQLPEEGLKFMVYLQKENIIDESGMPKERFSAEFPKEGPSILRIQQVVRGDSAAYFCASSPRTFIRTGQETQYFGPGTRLLVL.

The chain links TRBV5-1 to TRBJ2-7; TRBD1 aligns across 8 bases. V lost 7 bases and J lost 3; bases outside the gene matches: 15. The CDR3 has 16 residues. Germline V gives CDR1 SGHRS, CDR2 YFSETQ. The CDR3 sequence: CASRRSGGERYYEQYF. In DNA, the CDR3 is TGCGCCAGCCGCCGATCAGGGGGCGAGCGTTACTACGAGCAGTACTTC.